Sequencing of this T cell receptor beta chain was carried out in a study of blood T cells in healthy people across ages. Germline V gene sequence: CDR1 MNHEY, CDR2 SVGAGI. The length of the CDR3 is 14 residues. Trimming cost V 0 bases and J 4 bases, with 8 bases left between them. It was with a sample-barcoded 5' primer and a J-beta primer mix that a second PCR of about 6 to 12 cycles was run. One entry per CDR3 protein, called by TCRdb with MiXCR from the 5' RACE reads. This sample carries about 620,000 distinct CDR3 sequences, about 50% of them seen once, and the ten largest clones take less than 15%. General observations from the study: Diversity figures derived from one million T cells were judged to underestimate the true value.

This clonotype has ten or more counts. The antigen is not known. The source is an elderly woman in good health. Sequenced: blood. The chain recombines TRBV6-5 with TRBJ2-3, with D hard to call. Here the CDR3 DNA reads TGTGCCAGCAGTTACTCGGGGAATGCAGATACGCAGTATTTT. Protein: CASSYSGNADTQYF.